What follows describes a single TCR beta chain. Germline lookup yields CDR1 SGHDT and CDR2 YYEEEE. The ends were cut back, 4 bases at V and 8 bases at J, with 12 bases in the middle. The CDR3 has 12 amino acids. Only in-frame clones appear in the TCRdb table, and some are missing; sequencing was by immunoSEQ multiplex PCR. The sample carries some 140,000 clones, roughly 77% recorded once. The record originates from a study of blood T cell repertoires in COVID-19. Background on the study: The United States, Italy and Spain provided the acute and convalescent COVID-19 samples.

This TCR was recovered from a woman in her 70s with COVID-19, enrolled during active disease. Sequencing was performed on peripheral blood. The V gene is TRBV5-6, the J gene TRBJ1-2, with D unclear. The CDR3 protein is CASSLPAAGYTF. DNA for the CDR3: TGTGCCAGCAGCCTCCCCGCGGCCGGCTACACCTTC.